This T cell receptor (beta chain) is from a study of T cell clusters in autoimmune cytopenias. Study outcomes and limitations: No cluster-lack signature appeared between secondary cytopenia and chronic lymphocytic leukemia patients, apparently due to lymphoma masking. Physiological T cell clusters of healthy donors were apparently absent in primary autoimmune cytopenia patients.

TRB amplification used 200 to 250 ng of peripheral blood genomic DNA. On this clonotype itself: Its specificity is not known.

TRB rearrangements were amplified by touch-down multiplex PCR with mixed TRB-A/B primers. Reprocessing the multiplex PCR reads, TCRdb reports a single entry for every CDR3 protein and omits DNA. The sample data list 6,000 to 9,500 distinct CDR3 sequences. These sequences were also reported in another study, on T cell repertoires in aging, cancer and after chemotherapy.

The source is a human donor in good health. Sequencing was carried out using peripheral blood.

CDR3 sequence: CASSREVFVDQETQYF. The rearrangement uses TRBV5-5 and TRBJ2-5; without DNA, the TCRdb call of TRBD1 cannot be checked. The germline gives CDR1 SGHKS, CDR2 YYEKEE (reference sequence). The CDR3 has 16 residues.